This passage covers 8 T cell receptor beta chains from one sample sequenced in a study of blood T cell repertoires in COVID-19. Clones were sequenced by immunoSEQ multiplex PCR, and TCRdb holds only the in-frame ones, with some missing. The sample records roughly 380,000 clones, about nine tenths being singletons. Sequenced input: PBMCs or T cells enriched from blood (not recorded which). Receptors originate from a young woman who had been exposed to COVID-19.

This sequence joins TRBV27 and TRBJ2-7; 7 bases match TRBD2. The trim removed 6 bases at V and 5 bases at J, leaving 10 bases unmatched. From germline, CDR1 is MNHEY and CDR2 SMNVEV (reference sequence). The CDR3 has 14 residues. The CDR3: CASSRLGTTHEQYF. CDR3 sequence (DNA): TGTGCCAGCAGCCGCCTCGGGACTACCCACGAGCAGTACTTC.

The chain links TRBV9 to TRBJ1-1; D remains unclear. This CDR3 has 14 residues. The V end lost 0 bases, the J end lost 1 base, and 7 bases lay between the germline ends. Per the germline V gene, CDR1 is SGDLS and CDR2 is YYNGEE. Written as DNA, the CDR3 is TGTGCCAGCAGCGTAGCTCCAGGGAACACTGAAGCTTTCTTT. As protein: CASSVAPGNTEAFF.

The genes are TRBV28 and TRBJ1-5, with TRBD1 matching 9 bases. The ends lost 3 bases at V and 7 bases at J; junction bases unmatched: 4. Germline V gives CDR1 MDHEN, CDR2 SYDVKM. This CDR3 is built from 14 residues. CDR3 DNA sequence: TGTGCCAGCAGTTTTGGGACAGGGAACCAGCCCCAGCATTTT. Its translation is CASSFGTGNQPQHF.

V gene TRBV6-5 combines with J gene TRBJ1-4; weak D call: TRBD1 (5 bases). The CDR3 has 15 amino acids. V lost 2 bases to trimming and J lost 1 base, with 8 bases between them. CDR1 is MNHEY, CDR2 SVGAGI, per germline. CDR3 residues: CASSYGGGTNEKLFF. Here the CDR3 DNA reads TGTGCCAGCAGTTACGGCGGGGGAACTAATGAAAAACTGTTTTTT.

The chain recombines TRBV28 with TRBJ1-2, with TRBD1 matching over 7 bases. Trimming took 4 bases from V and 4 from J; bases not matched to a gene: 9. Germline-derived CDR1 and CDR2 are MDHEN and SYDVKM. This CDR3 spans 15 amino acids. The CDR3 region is CASSSTTRQGYGYTF. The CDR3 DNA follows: TGTGCCAGCAGTTCAACGACTCGACAGGGCTATGGCTACACCTTC.

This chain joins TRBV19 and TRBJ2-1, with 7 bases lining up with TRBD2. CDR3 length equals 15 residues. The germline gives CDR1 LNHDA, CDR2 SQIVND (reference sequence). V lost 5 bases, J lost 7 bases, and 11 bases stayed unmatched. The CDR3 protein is CASSLSSGIRNEQFF. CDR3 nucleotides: TGTGCCAGTAGTCTGTCGAGCGGGATAAGGAATGAGCAGTTCTTC. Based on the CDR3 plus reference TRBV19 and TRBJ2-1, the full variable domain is DGGITQSPKYLFRKEGQNVTLSCEQNLNHDAMYWYRQDPGQGLRLIYYSQIVNDFQKGDIAEGYSVSREKKESFPLTVTSAQKNPTAFYLCASSLSSGIRNEQFFGPGTRLTVL.

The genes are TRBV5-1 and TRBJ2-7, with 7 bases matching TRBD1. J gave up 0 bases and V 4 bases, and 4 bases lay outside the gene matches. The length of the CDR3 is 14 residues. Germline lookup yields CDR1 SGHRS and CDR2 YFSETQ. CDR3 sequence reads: CASSQTGNSYEQYF. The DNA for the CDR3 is TGCGCCAGCAGCCAGACAGGGAACTCCTACGAGCAGTACTTC.

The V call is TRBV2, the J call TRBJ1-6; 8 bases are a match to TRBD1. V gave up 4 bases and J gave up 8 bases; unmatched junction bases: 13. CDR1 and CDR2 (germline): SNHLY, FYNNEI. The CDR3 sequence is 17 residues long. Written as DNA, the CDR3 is TGTGCCAGCAGTGTCTTCCGGCAGGGGGCGTTGGATTCACCCCTCCACTTT. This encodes CASSVFRQGALDSPLHF.